The rows below give T cell receptor beta chains drawn from one sample of a study of shared clonotypes between healthy human individuals. Data came from immunoSEQ multiplex PCR; TCRdb stores just in-frame clones and leaves some out. Of under 2.5 million clones listed, 80% to 95% are singletons. Sequencing input: naive CD4+ T cells from PBMCs. These receptors all stem from a young man in good health. Some clones in this sample may be carry-over from other donors' samples. Each CDR3 is given with its conserved first and last residue. Fields, in order: V gene, CDR3 protein.

V: TRBV10-3; CDR3: CAISDRRGPPASGANVLTF
V: TRBV9; CDR3: CASSVGQGVETQYF
V: TRBV5-1; CDR3: CASSGGQAAYEQYF
V: TRBV6-1; CDR3: CASSEIWRHTQHF
V: TRBV19; CDR3: CASSRNHRDKAYEQYF
V: TRBV11-3; CDR3: CASSPGPHNEQFF
V: TRBV5-3; CDR3: CARSIGQTDGNTIYF
V: TRBV7-2; CDR3: CASSRGQGYHEQFF
V: TRBV2; CDR3: CASRAGLNTEAFF
V: TRBV7-9; CDR3: CASSYYRDASYNEQFF
V: TRBV28; CDR3: CASSSPGGAYNEQFF
V: TRBV5-6; CDR3: CASSGGAGLNEQFF
V: TRBV9; CDR3: CASSTGLAGGFNEQFF
V: TRBV6-1; CDR3: CASTVGGRNTEAFF
V: TRBV4-3; CDR3: CASSLGTSGTTYEQYF
V: TRBV4-2; CDR3: CASSPRTSGSFYNEQFF
V: TRBV7-2; CDR3: CASSSGGDRGRGYTF
V: TRBV28; CDR3: CASSLRGEQYF
V: TRBV5-4; CDR3: CASSLWPSPEQFF
V: TRBV28; CDR3: CASRFITLRDRGSNEQYF
V: TRBV6-1; CDR3: CASRPGGVGTDTQYF
V: TRBV7-7; CDR3: CASSLGASGSADTQYF
V: TRBV5-1; CDR3: CASSRTWTGGFWNEQFF
V: TRBV7-3; CDR3: CASSFGDPPYGYTF
V: TRBV27; CDR3: CASSYRQNTEAFF
V: TRBV5-5; CDR3: CASSSPHAARETQYF
V: TRBV7-2; CDR3: CASSSLGLVGYTF
V: TRBV5-1; CDR3: CASSLEASSYNEQFF
V: TRBV28; CDR3: CASSLTGTGGRAQYF
V: TRBV28; CDR3: CASTTTGTALYGYTF
V: TRBV20-1; CDR3: CSATGNEKLFF
V: TRBV7-2; CDR3: CASSVTRDQYNEQFF
V: TRBV27; CDR3: CASSLIPAPGELFF
V: TRBV4-1; CDR3: CASSQIFSNTGELFF
V: TRBV18; CDR3: CASSPPNYGYTF
V: TRBV18; CDR3: CASSPNTGTGDGYTF
V: TRBV27; CDR3: CASSDRQDANTGELFF
V: TRBV5-4; CDR3: CASSLQTGTPYEQFF
V: TRBV29-1; CDR3: CSTYKDTQYF
V: TRBV5-6; CDR3: CASSRGGGYEQYF
V: TRBV18; CDR3: CASSEEGDQPQHF
V: TRBV5-1; CDR3: CASSLASGTSTDTQYF
V: TRBV5-1; CDR3: CASSLEAGINEQFF
V: TRBV7-9; CDR3: CASSERRNEQFF
V: TRBV5-1; CDR3: CASSPLVAGETQYF
V: TRBV10-3; CDR3: CAISGQIMNTEAFF
V: TRBV7-2; CDR3: CASSLGGGGHRDTQYF
V: TRBV6-5; CDR3: CASSSLPESTQYF
V: TRBV28; CDR3: CASSFPPGARETQYF
V: TRBV18; CDR3: CASSPFIAATYEQYF
V: TRBV18; CDR3: CASSPVGNLIGTEAFF
V: TRBV5-1; CDR3: CASSFRDTRTNEQFF
V: TRBV27; CDR3: CASSLWTGGETYEQYF
V: TRBV2; CDR3: CASSGETSGIEQYF
V: TRBV7-9; CDR3: CASSVRLAEYNEQFF